Shown below are 22 T cell receptor beta chains from a single sample sequenced in a study of T cell responses to AZD1222 COVID-19 vaccine. Data came from immunoSEQ multiplex PCR; TCRdb stores just in-frame clones and leaves some out. The sample has about 84,000 clones, about 86% seen once; the top ten hold roughly 5.6%. The source material was peripheral blood, sampled 28 days after the second AZD1222 dose. The receptors shown here come from an adult who received the AZD1222 COVID-19 vaccine.

V and J are TRBV27 and TRBJ2-7; 13 bases agree with TRBD2. Germline assignment: CDR1 MNHEY and CDR2 SMNVEV (reference sequence). The CDR3 has 15 amino acids. With 5 bases clipped from V and 6 bases from J, the junction kept 7 bases outside the gene matches. The CDR3 coding sequence is TGTGCCAGCAGTCCCCCGGGGACTAGCGGGGTCGAGCAGTACTTC. Translated, it gives CASSPPGTSGVEQYF.

This clone was counted only a few times. The chain links TRBV28 to TRBJ1-1, with D tentatively TRBD1 (5 bases). V was shortened by 6 bases and J by 11 bases, with 13 bases between the two germline ends. Germline lookup yields CDR1 MDHEN and CDR2 SYDVKM. The CDR3 extends over 11 amino acids. The chain's CDR3 is CASRTPGRAFF. The CDR3 DNA reads as TGTGCCAGCAGGACCCCGGGACGGGCTTTCTTT.

The V gene is TRBV5-1, the J gene TRBJ2-3, with D uncertain. The CDR3 totals 14 residues. Per the germline V gene, CDR1 is SGHRS and CDR2 is YFSETQ. V gave up 0 bases and J gave up 4 bases, with 9 bases separating them. The CDR3, as DNA: TGCGCCAGCAGCTTGGTCCCTATACCAGATACGCAGTATTTT. This translates into CASSLVPIPDTQYF.

The chain uses TRBV9 and TRBJ2-1; TRBD1 matches 7 bases. J gave up 8 bases and V 2 bases, and 7 bases lay outside the gene matches. The germline V gene encodes CDR1 SGDLS and CDR2 YYNGEE. The CDR3 spans 14 residues. This chain's CDR3 is CASSVTGILDEQFF. In nucleotides, the CDR3 is TGTGCCAGCAGCGTGACAGGGATTCTCGATGAGCAGTTCTTC.

This rearrangement joins TRBV6-5 to TRBJ1-2; D call uncertain. Germline values: CDR1 MNHEY, CDR2 SVGAGI. Trimming cost V 9 bases and J 0 bases, with 11 bases left between them. There are 13 residues in the CDR3. DNA of the CDR3: TGTGCCAGTTTGGGCACTACTAACTATGGCTACACCTTC. It codes for CASLGTTNYGYTF.

The J gene is TRBJ1-5, the V gene TRBV7-8, with TRBD1 identical over 10 bases. V lost 5 bases to trimming and J lost 4 bases; unmatched junction nucleotides: 5. Germline loops: CDR1 SGHVS, CDR2 FQNEAQ. This CDR3 has 15 amino acids. The CDR3 nucleotides are TGTGCCAGCAGCGGACAGGGGGGAATGAATCAGCCCCAGCATTTT. Encoded protein: CASSGQGGMNQPQHF.

This rearrangement joins TRBV4-1 to TRBJ1-2; 7 nucleotides match TRBD1. Trimming took 6 bases from V and 0 from J; bases not matched to a gene: 4. Germline V gene sequence: CDR1 MGHRA, CDR2 YSYEKL. CDR3 length: 14 amino acids. In nucleotides, the CDR3 is TGCGCCAGCAGTCGCGGGACAGCTAACTATGGCTACACCTTC. Its translation is CASSRGTANYGYTF.

This clone was recorded once. The V call is TRBV27, the J call TRBJ2-7; 9 bases are a match to TRBD1. V shed 2 bases and J 2 bases; nucleotides not matched to a gene: 7. Germline CDR1 reads MNHEY; CDR2 reads SMNVEV (reference sequence). This CDR3 region has 16 residues. CDR3 sequence (DNA): TGTGCCAGCAGTTTACGCCGGACAGGGGATACCTACGAGCAGTACTTC. Its protein product is CASSLRRTGDTYEQYF.

The chain carries TRBV5-1 and TRBJ2-7; TRBD1 agrees at 9 bases. The CDR3 runs to 15 residues. Per germline, CDR1 SGHRS and CDR2 YFSETQ. V trimming: 0 bases; J trimming: 6 bases; junction bases outside the gene matches: 7. CDR3 region: CASSLAPGQGFEQYF. CDR3 DNA sequence: TGCGCCAGCAGCTTGGCCCCGGGACAGGGATTCGAGCAGTACTTC.

V is TRBV7-2 and J is TRBJ1-6, with 7 bases fitting TRBD1. The CDR3 is 16 residues long. Trimming cost V 6 bases and J 9 bases; bases outside gene matches: 14. Germline values: CDR1 SGHTA, CDR2 FQGNSA. The CDR3 spells CASSRTRDSSISPLHF. The CDR3 DNA sequence: TGTGCCAGCAGTCGAACGAGGGACAGCAGTATTTCACCCCTCCACTTT.

This chain connects TRBV3-1 (or the pseudogene TRBV3-2) to TRBJ2-3; 9 positions match TRBD2. The CDR3 length is 16 residues. V shed 1 base, J shed 2 bases, and the junction held 4 bases outside the gene matches. CDR1 is LGHDT and CDR2 is YNNKEL in the germline V gene (reference sequence). The CDR3 spells CASSQVLAGHTDTQYF. The CDR3 region has the DNA TGTGCCAGCAGCCAAGTTCTAGCGGGGCACACAGATACGCAGTATTTT.

The gene calls are TRBV7-2 and TRBJ1-2, with 9 bases aligning to TRBD1. Germline loops: CDR1 SGHTA, CDR2 FQGNSA. This CDR3 contains 14 residues. V shed 3 bases and J 10 bases; nucleotides not matched to a gene: 9. Written as DNA, the CDR3 is TGTGCCAGCAGCTTGACCGGGACAGGGTGGTCCTACACCTTC. This codes for CASSLTGTGWSYTF.

The rearrangement joins TRBV28 to TRBJ2-7; 12 bases are shared with TRBD1. Germline CDR1 is MDHEN and CDR2 is SYDVKM. The trim removed 6 bases at V and 11 bases at J, leaving 11 bases unmatched. The CDR3 is 14 amino acids. The CDR3 region has the DNA TGTGCCAGCAGCACGGGACAGGGGGCGCTCAACAAGTACTTC. Translation gives CASSTGQGALNKYF.

This clone was found once. The V and J genes are TRBV3-1 (or the pseudogene TRBV3-2) and TRBJ2-1; TRBD1 matches 9 bases. Per germline, CDR1 LGHDT and CDR2 YNNKEL (reference sequence). CDR3 length: 17 residues. Trimming took 1 base from V and 7 from J; bases not matched to a gene: 11. This chain's CDR3 is CASSQGGGQGSKNEQFF. The CDR3 DNA reads TGTGCCAGCAGCCAAGGGGGAGGACAGGGGAGTAAAAATGAGCAGTTCTTC.

V and J are TRBV2 and TRBJ1-5, with unresolved D. Germline-derived CDR1 and CDR2 are SNHLY and FYNNEI. CDR3 size: 14 residues. V was clipped by 6 bases and J by 3 bases, with 12 bases between them. The CDR3 protein is CASRPDSYNQPQHF. The CDR3 coding sequence is TGTGCCAGCAGGCCCGACTCGTACAATCAGCCCCAGCATTTT.

The J gene is TRBJ1-5, the V gene TRBV7-2; D might be TRBD1 (5 bases). The V gene's germline CDR1 is SGHTA and CDR2 FQGNSA. Trimming took 5 bases from V and 9 from J, leaving 23 bases between them. CDR3 size: 16 residues. For the CDR3, the DNA is TGTGCCAGCAGCCGGGGGGTCCAGGGCGGTAAGGGGCCCCAGCATTTT. Translation gives CASSRGVQGGKGPQHF.

The chain combines TRBV6-1 with TRBJ1-1; D is possibly TRBD1 (6 bases). CDR1 and CDR2 (germline): MNHNS, SASEGT. V dropped 6 bases and J dropped 4 bases, with 12 bases sitting between them. The CDR3 spans 13 residues. The CDR3 DNA is TGTGCCAGCAGCAAACAGGGATCCACTGAAGCTTTCTTT. Its translation: CASSKQGSTEAFF.

This clone was found a few times. The genes are TRBV19 and TRBJ1-1; 7 positions agree with TRBD1. The ends lost 4 bases at V and 4 bases at J; junction bases unmatched: 6. CDR3 size: 14 residues. Germline V gene lookup returns CDR1 LNHDA and CDR2 SQIVND (reference sequence). The CDR3 loop reads CASSTTPGGTEAFF. The CDR3 coding sequence is TGTGCCAGTAGTACAACACCAGGGGGCACTGAAGCTTTCTTT.

This clone was seen only a few times. The rearrangement uses TRBV6-5 and TRBJ1-1; D gene unclear. CDR3 size: 15 residues. The V gene's germline CDR1 is MNHEY and CDR2 SVGAGI. V lost 2 bases and J lost 0, with 10 bases in between. The CDR3 is CASSYHNTVNTEAFF. DNA of the CDR3: TGTGCCAGCAGTTACCATAATACTGTGAACACTGAAGCTTTCTTT.

V gene TRBV7-3 combines with J gene TRBJ2-7; D call uncertain. This CDR3 has 15 amino acids. CDR1 SGHTA and CDR2 FQGTGA come from the germline V gene. V was clipped by 0 bases and J by 0 bases, with 9 bases between them. CDR3 coding DNA: TGTGCCAGCAGCTTAACAGGGATCGGCTCCTACGAGCAGTACTTC. Residues: CASSLTGIGSYEQYF.

This clone occurred once. The J gene is TRBJ1-1, the V gene TRBV3-1 (or the pseudogene TRBV3-2); no firm D call. Trimming cost V 5 bases and J 11 bases, with 12 bases left between them. The CDR3 runs to 11 residues. CDR1 is LGHDT, CDR2 YNNKEL, per germline (reference sequence). Written as DNA, the CDR3 is TGTGCCAGCAGCTCCGAGGGAAGGGCTTTCTTT. This codes for CASSSEGRAFF.

The table lists this clone with a count of one. The chain has TRBV19 and TRBJ2-3; TRBD2 aligns across 11 bases. The germline V gene has CDR1 LNHDA and CDR2 SQIVND (reference sequence). J gave up 3 bases and V 7 bases, and 3 bases lay outside the gene matches. This CDR3 comprises 14 residues. The CDR3 bases are TGTGCCAGTAACGGGACTAGCGGTACAGATACGCAGTATTTT. Its translation: CASNGTSGTDTQYF.